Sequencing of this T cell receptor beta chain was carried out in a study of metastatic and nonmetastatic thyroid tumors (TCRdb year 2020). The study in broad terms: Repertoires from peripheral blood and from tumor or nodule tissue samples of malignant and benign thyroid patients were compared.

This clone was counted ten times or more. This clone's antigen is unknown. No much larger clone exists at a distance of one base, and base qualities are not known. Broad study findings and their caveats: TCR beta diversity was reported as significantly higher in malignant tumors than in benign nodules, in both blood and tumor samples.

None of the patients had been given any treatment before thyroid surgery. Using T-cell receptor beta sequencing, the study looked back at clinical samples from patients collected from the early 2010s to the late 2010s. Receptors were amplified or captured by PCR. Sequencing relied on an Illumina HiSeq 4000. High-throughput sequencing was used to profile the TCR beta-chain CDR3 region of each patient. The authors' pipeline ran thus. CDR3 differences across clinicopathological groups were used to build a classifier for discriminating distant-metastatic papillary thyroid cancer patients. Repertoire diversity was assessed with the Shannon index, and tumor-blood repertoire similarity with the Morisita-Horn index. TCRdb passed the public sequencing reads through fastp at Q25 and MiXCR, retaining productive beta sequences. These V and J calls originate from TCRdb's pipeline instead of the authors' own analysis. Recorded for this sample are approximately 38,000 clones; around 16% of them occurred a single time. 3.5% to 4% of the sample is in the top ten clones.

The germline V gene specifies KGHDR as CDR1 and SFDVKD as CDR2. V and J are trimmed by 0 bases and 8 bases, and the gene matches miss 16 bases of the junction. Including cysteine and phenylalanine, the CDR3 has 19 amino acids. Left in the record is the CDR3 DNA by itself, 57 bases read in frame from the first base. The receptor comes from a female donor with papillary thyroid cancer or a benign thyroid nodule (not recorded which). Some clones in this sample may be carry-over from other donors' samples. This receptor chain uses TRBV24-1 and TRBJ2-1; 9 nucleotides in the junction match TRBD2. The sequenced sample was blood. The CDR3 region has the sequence CATSDLKVHLRGGGDEQFF. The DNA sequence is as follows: TGTGCCACCAGTGATTTGAAGGTGCACTTGCGGGGGGGCGGAGATGAGCAGTTCTTC.